This T cell receptor beta chain was recorded in a study of cytomegalovirus exposure and HLA in healthy donors. It was with 60 Vbeta and 13 Jbeta primers that the PCR ran. The table came from immunoSEQ multiplex PCR; TCRdb's copy has only in-frame clones and leaves some out. This sample has about 190,000 clones; 70% to 80% occur once, and the top ten carry less than 15%. Study findings and constraints: Cytomegalovirus-associated status was assigned to 164 TCR beta chains. Within an earlier analysis, most TCR beta V segments proved productive either about 90% or about 30% of the time.

Details on this clone: Its antigen is unknown. The same CDR3 also results from other DNA sequences found in this sample.

Sequenced: PBMCs. The receptor was derived from a woman aged 25 to 45 in good health and CMV-seropositive.

The CDR3 DNA sequence: TGTGCCAGCAGCCTCGGACAGGGGAACACTGAAGCTTTCTTT. This gives the protein CASSLGQGNTEAFF. The chain recombines TRBV7-9 with TRBJ1-1; 8 nucleotides match TRBD1. The junction had 3 bases not matched to a gene; V was cut back by 5 bases and J by 1 base. Germline loops: CDR1 SEHNR, CDR2 FQNEAQ (reference sequence). The CDR3 sequence is 14 residues long.